This T cell receptor beta chain was identified during a study of neoadjuvant nivolumab and ipilimumab in lung cancer. The study, taken as a whole, reports: Pretherapy blood TCR richness correlated positively with resected tumor richness.

The CDR3 spans 15 residues. V shed 4 bases and J 2 bases; nucleotides not matched to a gene: 5. Clones were read by immunoSEQ multiplex PCR, and TCRdb kept only the in-frame ones, dropping some. Here the sample spans approximately 23,000 clones, around 82% being singletons. This clone showed up just a few times. The antigen remains unidentified. This chain joins TRBV5-3 and TRBJ2-3, with 9 bases matching TRBD1. TRBV5-3 has ORF status, its function being uncertain. The specimen was peripheral blood, collected before neoadjuvant nivolumab, alone or with ipilimumab. The source of this sequence is an adult with non-small cell lung cancer. This chain's CDR3 is CARSSGDRATDTQYF. CDR3 DNA: TGTGCCAGAAGCAGCGGGGACAGGGCCACAGATACGCAGTATTTT.